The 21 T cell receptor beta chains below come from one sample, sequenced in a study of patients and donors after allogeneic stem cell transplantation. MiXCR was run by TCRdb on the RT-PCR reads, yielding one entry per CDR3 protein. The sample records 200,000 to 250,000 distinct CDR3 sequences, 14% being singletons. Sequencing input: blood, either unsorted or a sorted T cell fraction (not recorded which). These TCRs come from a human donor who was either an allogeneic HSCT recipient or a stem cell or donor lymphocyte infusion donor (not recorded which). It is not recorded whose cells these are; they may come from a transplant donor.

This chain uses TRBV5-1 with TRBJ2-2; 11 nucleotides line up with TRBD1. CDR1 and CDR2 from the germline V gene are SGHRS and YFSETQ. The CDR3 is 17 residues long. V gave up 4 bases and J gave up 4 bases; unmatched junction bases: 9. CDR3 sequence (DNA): TGCGCCAGCAGCCACATCGCGGGGACAGGGGGCACCGGGGAGCTGTTTTTT. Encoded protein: CASSHIAGTGGTGELFF.

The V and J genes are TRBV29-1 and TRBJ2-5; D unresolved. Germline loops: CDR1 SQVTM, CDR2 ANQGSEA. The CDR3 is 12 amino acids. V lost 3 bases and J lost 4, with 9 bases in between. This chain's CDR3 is CSVDEARETQYF. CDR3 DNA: TGCAGCGTTGATGAGGCCCGAGAGACCCAGTACTTC.

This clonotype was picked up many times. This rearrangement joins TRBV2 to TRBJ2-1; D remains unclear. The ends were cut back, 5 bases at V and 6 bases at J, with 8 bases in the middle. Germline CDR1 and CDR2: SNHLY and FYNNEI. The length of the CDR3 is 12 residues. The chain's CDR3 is CASSRDGNEQFF. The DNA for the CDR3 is TGTGCCAGCAGTAGGGATGGCAATGAGCAGTTCTTC.

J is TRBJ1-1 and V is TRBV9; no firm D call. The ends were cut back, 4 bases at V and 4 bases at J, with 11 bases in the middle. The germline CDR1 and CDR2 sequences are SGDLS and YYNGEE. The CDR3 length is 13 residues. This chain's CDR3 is CASSSILGTEAFF. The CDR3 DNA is TGTGCCAGCAGCTCCATACTGGGCACTGAAGCTTTCTTT.

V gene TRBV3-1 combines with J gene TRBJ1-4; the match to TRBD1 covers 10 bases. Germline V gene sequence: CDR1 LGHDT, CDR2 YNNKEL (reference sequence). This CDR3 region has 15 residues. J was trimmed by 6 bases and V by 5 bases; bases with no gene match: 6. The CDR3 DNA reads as TGTGCCAGCAGCGTCCGGACAGGGGGTCATGAAAAACTGTTTTTT. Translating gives CASSVRTGGHEKLFF.

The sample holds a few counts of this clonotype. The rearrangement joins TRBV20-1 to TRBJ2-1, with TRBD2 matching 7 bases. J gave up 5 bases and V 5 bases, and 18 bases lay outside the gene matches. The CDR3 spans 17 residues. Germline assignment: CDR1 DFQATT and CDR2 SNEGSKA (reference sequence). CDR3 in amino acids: CSADGTTGAHSDNEQFF. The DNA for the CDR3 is TGCAGTGCTGATGGGACTACTGGGGCCCATTCCGACAATGAGCAGTTCTTC.

DNA of the CDR3: TGTGCCAGCAGCTTGGCCAACGGGAGGGCCTACAATGAGCAGTTCTTC. This sequence encodes CASSLANGRAYNEQFF. V gene TRBV5-4 combines with J gene TRBJ2-1; 8 positions match TRBD2. This CDR3 contains 16 residues. Trimming removed 0 bases from V and 2 bases from J; junction bases left unmatched: 4. Germline V gives CDR1 SGHNT, CDR2 YYREEE (reference sequence).

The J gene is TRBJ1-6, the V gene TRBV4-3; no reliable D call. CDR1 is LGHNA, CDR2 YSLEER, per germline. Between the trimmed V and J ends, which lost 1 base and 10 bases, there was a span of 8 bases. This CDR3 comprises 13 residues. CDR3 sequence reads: CASSQVGKSPLHF. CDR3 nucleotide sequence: TGCGCCAGCAGCCAAGTGGGGAAGTCACCCCTCCACTTT.

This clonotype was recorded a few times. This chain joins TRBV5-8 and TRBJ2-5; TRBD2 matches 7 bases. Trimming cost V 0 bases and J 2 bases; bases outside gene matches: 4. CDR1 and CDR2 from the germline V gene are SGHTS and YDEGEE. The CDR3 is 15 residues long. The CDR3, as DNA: TGTGCCAGCAGCTTGGGACGAGCGGGGCAAGAGACCCAGTACTTC. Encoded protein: CASSLGRAGQETQYF.

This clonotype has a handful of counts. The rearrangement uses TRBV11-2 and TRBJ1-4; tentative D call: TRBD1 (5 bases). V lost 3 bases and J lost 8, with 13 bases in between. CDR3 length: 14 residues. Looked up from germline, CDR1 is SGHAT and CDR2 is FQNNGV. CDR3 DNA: TGTGCCAGCAGCTTCCCGGGACTCTCCGAAAAACTGTTTTTT. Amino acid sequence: CASSFPGLSEKLFF.

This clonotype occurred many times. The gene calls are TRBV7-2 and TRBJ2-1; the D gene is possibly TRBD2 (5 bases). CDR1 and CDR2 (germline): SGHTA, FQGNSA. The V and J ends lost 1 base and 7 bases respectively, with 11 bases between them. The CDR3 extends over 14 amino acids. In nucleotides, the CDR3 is TGTGCCAGCAGCTTAGGAGGACTCTTAAATGAGCAGTTCTTC. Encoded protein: CASSLGGLLNEQFF. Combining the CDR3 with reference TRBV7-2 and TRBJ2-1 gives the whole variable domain GAGVSQSPSNKVTEKGKDVELRCDPISGHTALYWYRQSLGQGLEFLIYFQGNSAPDKSGLPSDRFSAERTGGSVSTLTIQRTQQEDSAVYLCASSLGGLLNEQFFGPGTRLTVL.

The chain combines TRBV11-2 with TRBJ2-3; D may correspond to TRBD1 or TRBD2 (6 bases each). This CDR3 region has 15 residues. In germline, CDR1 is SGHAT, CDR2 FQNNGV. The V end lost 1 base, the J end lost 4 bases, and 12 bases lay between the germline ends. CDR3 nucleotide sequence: TGTGCCAGCAGCTTAGTCGGGGGCTCGTCAGATACGCAGTATTTT. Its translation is CASSLVGGSSDTQYF.

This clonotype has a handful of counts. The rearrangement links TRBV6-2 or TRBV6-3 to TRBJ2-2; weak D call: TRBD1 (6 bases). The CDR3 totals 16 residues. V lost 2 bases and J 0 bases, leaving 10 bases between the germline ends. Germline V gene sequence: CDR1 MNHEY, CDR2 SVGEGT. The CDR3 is CASSYLQGTNTGELFF. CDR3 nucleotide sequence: TGTGCCAGCAGTTACCTCCAGGGGACGAACACCGGGGAGCTGTTTTTT.

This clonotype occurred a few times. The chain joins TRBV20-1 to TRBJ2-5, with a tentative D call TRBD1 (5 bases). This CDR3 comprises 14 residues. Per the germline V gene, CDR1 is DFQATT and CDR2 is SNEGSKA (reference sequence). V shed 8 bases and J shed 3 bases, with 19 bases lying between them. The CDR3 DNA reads TGCAGTACGGCTGGCCAGGGCCATAAAGAGACCCAGTACTTC. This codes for CSTAGQGHKETQYF.

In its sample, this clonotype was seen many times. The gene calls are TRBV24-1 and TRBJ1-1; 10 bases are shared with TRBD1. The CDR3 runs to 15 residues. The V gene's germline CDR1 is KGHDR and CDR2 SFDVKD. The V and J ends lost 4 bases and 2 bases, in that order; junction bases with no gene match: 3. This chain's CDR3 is CATSDRTGGNTEAFF. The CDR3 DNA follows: TGTGCCACCAGTGACCGGACAGGGGGTAACACTGAAGCTTTCTTT.

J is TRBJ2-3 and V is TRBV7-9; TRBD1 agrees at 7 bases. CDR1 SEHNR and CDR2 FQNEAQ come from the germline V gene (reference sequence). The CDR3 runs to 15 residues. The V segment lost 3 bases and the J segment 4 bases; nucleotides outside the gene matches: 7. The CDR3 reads CASSLEGGGADTQYF. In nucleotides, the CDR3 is TGTGCCAGCAGCTTGGAAGGGGGCGGCGCAGATACGCAGTATTTT.

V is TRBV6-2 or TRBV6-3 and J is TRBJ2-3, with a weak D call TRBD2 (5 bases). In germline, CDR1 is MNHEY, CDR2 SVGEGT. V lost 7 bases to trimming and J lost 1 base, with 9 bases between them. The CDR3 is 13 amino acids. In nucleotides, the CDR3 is TGTGCCAGCACTAGGACTGGCACAGATACGCAGTATTTT. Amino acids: CASTRTGTDTQYF.

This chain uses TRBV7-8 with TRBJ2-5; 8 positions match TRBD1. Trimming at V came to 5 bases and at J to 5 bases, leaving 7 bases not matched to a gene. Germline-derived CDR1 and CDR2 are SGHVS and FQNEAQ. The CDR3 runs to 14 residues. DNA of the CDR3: TGTGCCAGCAGCCAACCAGGGGGCGGCGAGACCCAGTACTTC. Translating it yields CASSQPGGGETQYF.

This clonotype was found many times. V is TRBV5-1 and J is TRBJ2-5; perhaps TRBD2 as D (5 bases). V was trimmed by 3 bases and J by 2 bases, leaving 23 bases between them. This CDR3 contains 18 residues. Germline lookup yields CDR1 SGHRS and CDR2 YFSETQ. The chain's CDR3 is CASSSFGITTTLQETQYF. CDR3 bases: TGCGCCAGCAGCTCATTCGGGATCACTACGACCCTACAAGAGACCCAGTACTTC. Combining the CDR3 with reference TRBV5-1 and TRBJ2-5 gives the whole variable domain KAGVTQTPRYLIKTRGQQVTLSCSPISGHRSVSWYQQTPGQGLQFLFEYFSETQRNKGNFPGRFSGRQFSNSRSEMNVSTLELGDSALYLCASSSFGITTTLQETQYFGPGTRLLVL.

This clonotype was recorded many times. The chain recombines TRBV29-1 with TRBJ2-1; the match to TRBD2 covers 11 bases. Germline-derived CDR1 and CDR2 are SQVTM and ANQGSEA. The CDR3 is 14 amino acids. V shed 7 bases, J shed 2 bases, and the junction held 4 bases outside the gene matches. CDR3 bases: TGCAGCGCTCCGGGACTAGCGGCCTACAATGAGCAGTTCTTC. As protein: CSAPGLAAYNEQFF.

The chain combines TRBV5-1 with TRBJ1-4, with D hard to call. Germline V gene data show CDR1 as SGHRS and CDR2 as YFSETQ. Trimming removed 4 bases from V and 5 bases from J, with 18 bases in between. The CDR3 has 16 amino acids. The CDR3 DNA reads TGCGCCAGCAGCCTAGGGATTTCCGGAAGCAATGAAAAACTGTTTTTT. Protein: CASSLGISGSNEKLFF.